Listed below are T cell receptor beta chains from one sample, sequenced in a study of cytotoxic CD8 clonotypes in ibrutinib-treated CLL. Clones were read by immunoSEQ multiplex PCR, and TCRdb kept only the in-frame ones, dropping some. The repertoire holds about 160,000 clones, with 84% as singletons. This sample comprised PBMCs, obtained after 24 months of ibrutinib treatment. The receptors originated from a human donor with chronic lymphocytic leukemia. The CDR3 runs from the conserved cysteine through the conserved F or W. The D gene is left open where the match is weak.

j_call v_call cdr3_length d_call cdr3_nt cdr3_aa
TRBJ1-6 TRBV6-1 14 NA TGTGCCAGCAGTGGACAGGCGCCTAATTCACCCCTCCACTTT CASSGQAPNSPLHF
TRBJ2-3 TRBV11-3 13 NA TGTGCCAGCAGCCCTGAGGGAAGGGATACGCAGTATTTT CASSPEGRDTQYF
TRBJ2-6 TRBV5-1 17 NA TGCGCCAGCAGCTTGGAAACAGTTTCCTCTGGGGCCAACGTCCTGACTTTC CASSLETVSSGANVLTF
TRBJ2-5 TRBV30 14 TRBD1 TGTGCCTGGAACACCGGACAGGGGAGGCAGACCCAGTACTTC CAWNTGQGRQTQYF
TRBJ1-3 TRBV29-1 12 NA TGCAGCGGAAAGGGGCAGGGAAACACCATATATTTT CSGKGQGNTIYF
TRBJ2-3 TRBV10-1 17 TRBD2 TGCGCCAGCAGTCCCCCCTGGGGGGGAACCGGATTAGTCACGCAGTATTTT CASSPPWGGTGLVTQYF
TRBJ2-7 TRBV7-2 15 NA TGTGCCAGCAGCTTCTATAGCGGTTTCTCCTACGAGCAGTACTTC CASSFYSGFSYEQYF
TRBJ2-7 TRBV21-1 14 NA TGTGCCAGCAGTGACAAAGGGACAGACTACGAGCAGTACTTC CASSDKGTDYEQYF
TRBJ2-2 TRBV6-1 15 TRBD2 TGTGCCAGCAGTGAGGGGGGACTAGCAGGCGGGGAGCTGTTTTTT CASSEGGLAGGELFF
TRBJ2-7 TRBV19 13 NA TGTGCCAGTAGTATCATGGACTCCTACGAGCAGTACTTC CASSIMDSYEQYF
TRBJ1-1 TRBV5-4 15 TRBD1 TGTGCCAGCAGCTTTCGGGGACAGGGGACCTCTGAAGCTTTCTTT CASSFRGQGTSEAFF
TRBJ1-2 TRBV4-2 15 TRBD1 TGTGCCAGCAGCAAAGCCAGGGGGCAGGGCTATGGCTACACCTTC CASSKARGQGYGYTF
TRBJ2-5 TRBV7-6 14 NA TGTGCCAGCAGCTGGGGAGGCAGGGGGGAGACCCAGTACTTC CASSWGGRGETQYF
TRBJ1-3 TRBV11-3 13 TRBD1 TGTGCCAGCAGCACAGGGGCTGGAAACACCATATATTTT CASSTGAGNTIYF
TRBJ1-4 TRBV18 15 NA TGTGCCAGCTCACCAGGGGCAGCAACTAATGAAAAACTGTTTTTT CASSPGAATNEKLFF
TRBJ1-1 TRBV5-4 11 NA TGTGCCAGCAGCCGCAGTGCTGAAGCTTTCTTT CASSRSAEAFF
TRBJ1-1 TRBV25-1 15 NA TGTGCCAGCAGTGATCCGGGAAACCCAAACACTGAAGCTTTCTTT CASSDPGNPNTEAFF
TRBJ2-7 TRBV6-5 15 NA TGTGCCAGCGGGGGAAGGAGGACTACCGCCTACGAGCAGTACTTC CASGGRRTTAYEQYF
TRBJ1-5 TRBV19 14 NA TGTGCCACCAAAGCACAGAATAGCAATCAGCCCCAGCATTTT CATKAQNSNQPQHF
TRBJ1-1 TRBV9 14 NA TGTGCCAGCAGCGTAGAGACCCAGAACACTGAAGCTTTCTTT CASSVETQNTEAFF
TRBJ1-1 TRBV4-1 13 NA TGCGCCAGCAGCCAAGCCAGGGTCACTGAAGCTTTCTTT CASSQARVTEAFF